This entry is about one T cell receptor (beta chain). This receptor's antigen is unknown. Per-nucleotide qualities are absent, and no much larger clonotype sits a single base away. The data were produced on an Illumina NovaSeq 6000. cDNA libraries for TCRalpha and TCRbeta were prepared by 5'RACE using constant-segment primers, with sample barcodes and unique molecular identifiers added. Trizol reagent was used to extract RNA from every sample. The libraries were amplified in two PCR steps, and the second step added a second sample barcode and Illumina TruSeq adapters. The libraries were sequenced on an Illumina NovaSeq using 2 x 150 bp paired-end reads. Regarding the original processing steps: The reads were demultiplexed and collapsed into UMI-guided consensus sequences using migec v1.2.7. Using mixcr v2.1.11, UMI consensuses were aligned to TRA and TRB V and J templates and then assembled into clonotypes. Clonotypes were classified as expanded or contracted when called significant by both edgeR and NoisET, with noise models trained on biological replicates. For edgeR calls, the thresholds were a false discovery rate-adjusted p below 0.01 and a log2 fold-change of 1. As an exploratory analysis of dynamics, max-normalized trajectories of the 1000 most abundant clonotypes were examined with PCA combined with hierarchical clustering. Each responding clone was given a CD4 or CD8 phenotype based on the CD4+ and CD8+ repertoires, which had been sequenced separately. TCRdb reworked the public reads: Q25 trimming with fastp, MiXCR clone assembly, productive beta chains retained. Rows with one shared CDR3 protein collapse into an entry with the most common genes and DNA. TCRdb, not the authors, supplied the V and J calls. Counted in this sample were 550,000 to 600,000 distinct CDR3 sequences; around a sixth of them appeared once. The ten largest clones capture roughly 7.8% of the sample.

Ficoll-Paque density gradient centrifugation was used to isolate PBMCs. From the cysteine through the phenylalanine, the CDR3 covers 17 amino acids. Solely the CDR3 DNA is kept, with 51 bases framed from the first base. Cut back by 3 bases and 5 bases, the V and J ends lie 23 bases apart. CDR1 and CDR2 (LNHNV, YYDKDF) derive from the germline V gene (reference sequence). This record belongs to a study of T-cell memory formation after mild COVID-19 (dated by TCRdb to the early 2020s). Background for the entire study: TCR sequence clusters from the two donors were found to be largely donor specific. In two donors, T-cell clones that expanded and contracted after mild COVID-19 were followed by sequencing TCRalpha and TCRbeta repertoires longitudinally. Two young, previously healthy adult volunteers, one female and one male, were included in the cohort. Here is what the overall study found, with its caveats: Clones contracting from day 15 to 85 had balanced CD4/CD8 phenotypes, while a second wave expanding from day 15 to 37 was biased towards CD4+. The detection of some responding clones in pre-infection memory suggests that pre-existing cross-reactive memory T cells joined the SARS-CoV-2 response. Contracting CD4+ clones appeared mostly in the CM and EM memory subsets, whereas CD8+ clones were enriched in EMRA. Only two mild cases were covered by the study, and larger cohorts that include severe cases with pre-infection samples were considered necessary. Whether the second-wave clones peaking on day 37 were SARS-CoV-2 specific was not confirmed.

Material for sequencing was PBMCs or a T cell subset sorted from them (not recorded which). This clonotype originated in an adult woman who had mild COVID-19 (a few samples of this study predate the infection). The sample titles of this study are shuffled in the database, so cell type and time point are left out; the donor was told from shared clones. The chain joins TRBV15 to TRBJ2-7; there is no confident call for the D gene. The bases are TGTGCCACCAGCAGGTATCTCGAGCGTAAGCTGGGCGACGAGCAGTACTTC. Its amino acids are CATSRYLERKLGDEQYF.